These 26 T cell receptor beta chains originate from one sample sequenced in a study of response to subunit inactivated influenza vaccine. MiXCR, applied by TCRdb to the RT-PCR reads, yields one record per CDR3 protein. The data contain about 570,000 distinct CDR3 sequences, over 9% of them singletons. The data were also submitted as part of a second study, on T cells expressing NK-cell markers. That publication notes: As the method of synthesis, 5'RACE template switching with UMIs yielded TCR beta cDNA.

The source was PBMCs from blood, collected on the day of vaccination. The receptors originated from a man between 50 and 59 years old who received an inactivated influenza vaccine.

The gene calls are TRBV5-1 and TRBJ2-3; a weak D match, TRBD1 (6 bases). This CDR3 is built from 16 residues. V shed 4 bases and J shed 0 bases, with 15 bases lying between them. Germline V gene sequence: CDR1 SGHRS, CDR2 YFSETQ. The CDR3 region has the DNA TGCGCCAGCAGCCCGACAGGCAGACCTAGCACAGATACGCAGTATTTT. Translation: CASSPTGRPSTDTQYF. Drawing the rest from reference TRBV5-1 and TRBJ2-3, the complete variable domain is KAGVTQTPRYLIKTRGQQVTLSCSPISGHRSVSWYQQTPGQGLQFLFEYFSETQRNKGNFPGRFSGRQFSNSRSEMNVSTLELGDSALYLCASSPTGRPSTDTQYFGPGTRLTVL.

CDR3 amino acids: CASSYSIDQGSFGANVLTF. The CDR3 DNA reads TGTGCCAGCAGTTACTCGATAGACCAGGGTTCCTTCGGGGCCAACGTCCTGACTTTC. The V gene is TRBV6-2 or TRBV6-3, the J gene TRBJ2-6; possibly TRBD1 for D (5 bases). With 0 bases removed from V and 4 bases from J, the gap between germline ends came to 19 bases. CDR1 MNHEY and CDR2 SVGEGT come from the germline V gene. The CDR3 totals 19 residues.

The CDR3 here is CASSSGARGLNTEAFF. As DNA, the CDR3 is TGTGCCAGCAGTTCCGGGGCCAGGGGGCTAAACACTGAAGCTTTCTTT. This sequence joins TRBV12-3 or TRBV12-4 and TRBJ1-1, with 8 nucleotides matching TRBD1. The CDR3 totals 16 residues. Trimming took 4 bases from V and 2 from J; bases not matched to a gene: 9.

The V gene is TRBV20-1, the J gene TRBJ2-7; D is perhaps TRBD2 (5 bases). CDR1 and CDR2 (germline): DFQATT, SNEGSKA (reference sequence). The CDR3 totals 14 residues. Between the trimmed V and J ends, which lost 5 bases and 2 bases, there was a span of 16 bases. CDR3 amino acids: CSAPNQRRTYEQYF. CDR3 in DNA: TGCAGTGCTCCCAATCAGCGGAGGACCTACGAGCAGTACTTC.

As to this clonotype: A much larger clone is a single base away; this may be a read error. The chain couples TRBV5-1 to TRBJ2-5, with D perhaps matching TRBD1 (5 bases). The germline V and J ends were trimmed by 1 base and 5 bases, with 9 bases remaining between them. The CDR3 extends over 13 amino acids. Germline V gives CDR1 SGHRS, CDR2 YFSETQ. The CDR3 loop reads CASSLSRVETQYF. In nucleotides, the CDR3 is TGCGCCAGCAGCTTGTCCAGGGTGGAGACCCAGTACTTC.

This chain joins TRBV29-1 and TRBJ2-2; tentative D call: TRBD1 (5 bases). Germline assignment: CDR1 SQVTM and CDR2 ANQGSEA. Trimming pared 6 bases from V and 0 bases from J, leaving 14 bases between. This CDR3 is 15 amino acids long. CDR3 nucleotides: TGCAGCGTCCAAGGACAAGACGCGAACACCGGGGAGCTGTTTTTT. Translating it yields CSVQGQDANTGELFF.

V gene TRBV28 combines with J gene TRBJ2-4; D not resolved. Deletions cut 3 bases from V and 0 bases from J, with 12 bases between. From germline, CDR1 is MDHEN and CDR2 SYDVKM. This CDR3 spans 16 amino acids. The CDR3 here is CASSLAVGLAKNIQYF. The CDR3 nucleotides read TGTGCCAGCAGTTTGGCAGTGGGATTAGCCAAAAACATTCAGTACTTC.

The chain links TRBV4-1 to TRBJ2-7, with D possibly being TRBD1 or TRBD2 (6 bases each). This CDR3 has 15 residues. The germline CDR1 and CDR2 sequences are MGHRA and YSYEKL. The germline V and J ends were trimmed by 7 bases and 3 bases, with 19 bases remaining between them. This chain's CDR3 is CASTASEGVYYEQYF. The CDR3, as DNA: TGCGCCAGCACCGCCTCGGAGGGGGTTTACTACGAGCAGTACTTC.

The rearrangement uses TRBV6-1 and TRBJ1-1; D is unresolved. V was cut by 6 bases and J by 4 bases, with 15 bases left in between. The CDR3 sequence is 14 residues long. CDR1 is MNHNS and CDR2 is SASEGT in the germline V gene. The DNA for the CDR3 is TGTGCCAGCAGCCCGACCGGTACCGGCACTGAAGCTTTCTTT. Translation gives CASSPTGTGTEAFF.

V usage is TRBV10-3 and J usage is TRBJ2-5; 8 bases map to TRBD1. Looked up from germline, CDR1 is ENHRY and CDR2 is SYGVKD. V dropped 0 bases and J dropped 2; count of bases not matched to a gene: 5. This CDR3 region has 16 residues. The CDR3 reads CAISESRTGIQETQYF. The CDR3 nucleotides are TGTGCCATCAGTGAGTCTCGGACAGGGATACAAGAGACCCAGTACTTC.

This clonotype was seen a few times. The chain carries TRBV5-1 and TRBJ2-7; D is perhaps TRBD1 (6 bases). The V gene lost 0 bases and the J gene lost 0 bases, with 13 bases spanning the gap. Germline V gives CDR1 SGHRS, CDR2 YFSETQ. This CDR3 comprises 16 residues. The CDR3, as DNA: TGCGCCAGCAGCTTGGGACAGGCCATACCCTCCTACGAGCAGTACTTC. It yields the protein CASSLGQAIPSYEQYF.

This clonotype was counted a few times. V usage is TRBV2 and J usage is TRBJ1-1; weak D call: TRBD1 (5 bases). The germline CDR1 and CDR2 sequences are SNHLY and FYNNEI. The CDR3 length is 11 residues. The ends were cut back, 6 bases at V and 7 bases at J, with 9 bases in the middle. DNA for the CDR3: TGTGCCAGCAGCTTTGACAGTGAAGCTTTCTTT. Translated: CASSFDSEAFF.

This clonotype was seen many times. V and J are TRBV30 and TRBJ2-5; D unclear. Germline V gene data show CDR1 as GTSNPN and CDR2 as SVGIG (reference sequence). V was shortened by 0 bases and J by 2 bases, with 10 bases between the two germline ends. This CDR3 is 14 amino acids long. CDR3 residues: CAWSVGISQETQYF. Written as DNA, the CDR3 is TGTGCCTGGAGTGTAGGTATTAGTCAAGAGACCCAGTACTTC.

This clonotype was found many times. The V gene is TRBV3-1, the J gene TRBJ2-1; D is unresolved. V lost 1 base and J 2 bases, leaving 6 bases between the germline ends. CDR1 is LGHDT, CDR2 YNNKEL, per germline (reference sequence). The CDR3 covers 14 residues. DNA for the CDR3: TGTGCCAGCAGCCAAGTAGGGACCTACAATGAGCAGTTCTTC. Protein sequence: CASSQVGTYNEQFF.

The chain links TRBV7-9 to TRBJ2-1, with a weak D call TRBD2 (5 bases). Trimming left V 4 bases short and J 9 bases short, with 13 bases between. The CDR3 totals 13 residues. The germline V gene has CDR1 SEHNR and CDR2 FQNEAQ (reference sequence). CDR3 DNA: TGTGCCAGCAGCTCGGTTAGGCGGGCTGAGCAGTTCTTC. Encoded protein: CASSSVRRAEQFF.

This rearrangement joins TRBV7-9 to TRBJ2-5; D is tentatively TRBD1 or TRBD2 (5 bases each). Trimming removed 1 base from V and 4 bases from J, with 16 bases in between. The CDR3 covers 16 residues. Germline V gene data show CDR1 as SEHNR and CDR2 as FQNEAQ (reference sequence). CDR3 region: CASSLGGTGTGETQYF. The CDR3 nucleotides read TGTGCCAGCAGCTTAGGGGGGACGGGTACAGGAGAGACCCAGTACTTC.

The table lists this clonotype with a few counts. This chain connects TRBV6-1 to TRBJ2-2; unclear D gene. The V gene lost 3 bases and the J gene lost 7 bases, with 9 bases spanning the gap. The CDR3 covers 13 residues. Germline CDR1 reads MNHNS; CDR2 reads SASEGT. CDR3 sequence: CASSEVPGGELFF. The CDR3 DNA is TGTGCCAGCAGTGAGGTACCCGGCGGGGAGCTGTTTTTT.

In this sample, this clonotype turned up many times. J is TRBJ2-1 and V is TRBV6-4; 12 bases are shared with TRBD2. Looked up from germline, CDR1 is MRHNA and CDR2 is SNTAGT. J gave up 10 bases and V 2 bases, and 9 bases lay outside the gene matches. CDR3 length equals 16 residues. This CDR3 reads CASSDPQLAGGGEQFF. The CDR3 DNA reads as TGTGCCAGCAGTGACCCCCAACTAGCGGGGGGCGGAGAGCAGTTCTTC.

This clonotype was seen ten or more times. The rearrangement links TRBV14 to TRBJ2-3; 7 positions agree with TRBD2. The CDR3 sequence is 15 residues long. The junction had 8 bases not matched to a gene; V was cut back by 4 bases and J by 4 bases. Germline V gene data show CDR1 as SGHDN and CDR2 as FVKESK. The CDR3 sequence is CASSPSRTSPDTQYF. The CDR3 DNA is TGTGCCAGCAGCCCTTCCAGGACTAGTCCAGATACGCAGTATTTT.

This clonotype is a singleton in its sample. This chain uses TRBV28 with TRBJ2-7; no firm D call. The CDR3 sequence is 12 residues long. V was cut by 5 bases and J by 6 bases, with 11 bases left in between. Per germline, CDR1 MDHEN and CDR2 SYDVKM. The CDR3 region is CASSPQSCEQYF. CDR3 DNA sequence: TGTGCCAGCAGTCCTCAATCTTGCGAGCAGTACTTC.

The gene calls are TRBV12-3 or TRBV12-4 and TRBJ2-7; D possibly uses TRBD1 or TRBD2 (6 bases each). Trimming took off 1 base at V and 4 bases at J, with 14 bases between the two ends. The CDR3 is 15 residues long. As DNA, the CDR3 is TGTGCCAGCAGTTTAGGGGGGGCCTCAGTATACGAGCAGTACTTC. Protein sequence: CASSLGGASVYEQYF.

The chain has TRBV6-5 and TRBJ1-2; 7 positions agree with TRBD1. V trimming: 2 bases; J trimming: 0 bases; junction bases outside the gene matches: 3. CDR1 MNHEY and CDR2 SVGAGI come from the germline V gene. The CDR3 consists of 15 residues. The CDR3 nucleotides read TGTGCCAGCAGTTACGGTACAGGGGCTAACTATGGCTACACCTTC. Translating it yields CASSYGTGANYGYTF.

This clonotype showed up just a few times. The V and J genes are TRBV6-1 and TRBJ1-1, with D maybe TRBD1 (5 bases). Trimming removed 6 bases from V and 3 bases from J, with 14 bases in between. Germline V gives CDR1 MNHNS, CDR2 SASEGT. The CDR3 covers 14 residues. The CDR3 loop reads CASRHTLGDTEAFF. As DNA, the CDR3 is TGTGCCAGCAGGCACACCCTGGGGGACACTGAAGCTTTCTTT.

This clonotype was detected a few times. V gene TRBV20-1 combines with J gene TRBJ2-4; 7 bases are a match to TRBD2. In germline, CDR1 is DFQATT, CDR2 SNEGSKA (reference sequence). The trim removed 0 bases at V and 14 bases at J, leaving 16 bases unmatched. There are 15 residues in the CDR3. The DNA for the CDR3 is TGCAGTGCTAGAGATCTGAGACTAGCCAGGCTCTGGGAGTACTTC. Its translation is CSARDLRLARLWEYF.

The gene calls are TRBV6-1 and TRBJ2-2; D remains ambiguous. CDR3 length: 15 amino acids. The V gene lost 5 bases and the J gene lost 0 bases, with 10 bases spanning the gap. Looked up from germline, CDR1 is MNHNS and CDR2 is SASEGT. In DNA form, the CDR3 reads TGTGCCAGCAGTCGAGCTTACGCGAACACCGGGGAGCTGTTTTTT. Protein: CASSRAYANTGELFF.

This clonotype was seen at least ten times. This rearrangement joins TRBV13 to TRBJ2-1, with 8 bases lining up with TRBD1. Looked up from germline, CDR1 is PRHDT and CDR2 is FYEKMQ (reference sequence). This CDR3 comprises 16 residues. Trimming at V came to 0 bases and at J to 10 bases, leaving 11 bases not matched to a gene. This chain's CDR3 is CASSLGPGTGFKEQFF. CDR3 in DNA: TGTGCCAGCAGCTTAGGCCCCGGGACAGGATTTAAAGAGCAGTTCTTC. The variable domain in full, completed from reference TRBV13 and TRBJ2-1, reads AAGVIQSPRHLIKEKRETATLKCYPIPRHDTVYWYQQGPGQDPQFLISFYEKMQSDKGSIPDRFSAQQFSDYHSELNMSSLELGDSALYFCASSLGPGTGFKEQFFGPGTRLTVL.